One T cell receptor (beta chain) is described in this entry. This CDR3 region has 16 residues. This specimen belongs to a study of cytomegalovirus exposure and HLA in healthy donors. The wider study: From about 180 million T cells, an earlier analysis saw 90 million to 130 million unique TCR beta sequences.

The PCR made use of 60 Vbeta and 13 Jbeta primers. Produced via immunoSEQ multiplex PCR; TCRdb's table is partial and in-frame only. This sample has around 100,000 clones, with about 80% found just once. What was sequenced was PBMCs. V gene TRBV21-1 combines with J gene TRBJ1-5; whether TRBD1, the table's D call, matches the DNA was not checked. TRBV21-1 represents a pseudogene. The TCR comes from a woman aged 40 to 55 in good health and CMV-seronegative. CDR3 DNA: TGTGCCAGCAGCAAAGCGGGACAGTATAGCAATCAGCCCCAGCATTTT. Protein sequence: CASSKAGQYSNQPQHF.